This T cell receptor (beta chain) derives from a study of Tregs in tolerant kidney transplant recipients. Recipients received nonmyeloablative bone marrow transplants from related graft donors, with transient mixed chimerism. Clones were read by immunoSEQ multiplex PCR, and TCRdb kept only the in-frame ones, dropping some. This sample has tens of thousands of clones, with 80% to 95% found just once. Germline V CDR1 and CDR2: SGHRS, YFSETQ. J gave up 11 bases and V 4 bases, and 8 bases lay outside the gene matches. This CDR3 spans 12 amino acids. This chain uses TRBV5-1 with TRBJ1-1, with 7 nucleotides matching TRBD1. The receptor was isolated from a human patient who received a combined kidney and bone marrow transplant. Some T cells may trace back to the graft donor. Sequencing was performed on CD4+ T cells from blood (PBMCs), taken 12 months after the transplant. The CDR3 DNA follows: TGCGCCAGCAGCCAAAACAGGGGATCGGCTTTCTTT. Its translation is CASSQNRGSAFF.